Here is one T cell receptor (beta chain) with its context. What antigen it recognizes has not been identified. Base-call qualities are not available, and no considerably larger clone is one nucleotide away. These data belong to a study of beta chain features in type 1 diabetes (dated by TCRdb to 2016 to 2018). About the investigation overall: Mean age, gender distribution, total cell number and subset yield were not different between patients and healthy donors. A total of 100 million to 140 million sorted cells were examined across all samples, and the number of cells per subset was strongly correlated with RNA yield. In the study, TCRB repertoires of sorted circulating CD4+ T cell subsets from recently diagnosed type 1 diabetes patients were compared with those of matched healthy donors. Whereas all 28 donors provided naive and central memory subsets, regulatory and stem cell-like memory subsets were isolated from just 8 patients and roughly 8 healthy donors. The paper's findings and limits, for the study overall: The naive, central memory and regulatory TCRB repertoires appeared to resemble one another more closely among patients than among healthy donors. Because cDNA rather than genomic DNA was sequenced, highly expressing activated cells could have been over-represented, although no difference in activation and CD3 levels was found between groups. PCR may preferentially amplify shorter templates, but because patient and control samples were amplified and corrected together, any resulting skew would affect both groups equally. Fewer insertions and more nucleotide deletions at VDJ recombination sites were observed in patients with type 1 diabetes, implying thymic rearrangement abnormalities. Because small numbers of individuals were included in the HLA sub-analyses, any influence of HLA type on TCRB rearrangement was left unresolved. A moderate but significant shortening of TCRB CDR3 length was observed in type 1 diabetes patients in all four CD4+ subsets.

Trimming removed 0 bases from V and 5 bases from J; the gene matches leave 6 bases unexplained. As encoded in the germline V gene, CDR1 is SGHDT while CDR2 is YYEEEE. There are 15 amino acids in the CDR3, from cysteine to phenylalanine inclusive. The entry retains the CDR3 DNA only, 45 bases that are in frame from base 1. Each donor gave one peripheral blood draw, roughly 110 mL on average, collected into heparinised tubes. A BD FACSAria II and a panel including CD45RO, CCR7, CD25, CD127, CD95 and CD27 were used to sort naive, central memory, regulatory and stem cell-like memory CD4+ T cells. Every sorted population had a purity above 98%. PBMCs were isolated right away by Lymphoprep density gradient centrifugation and were stained directly, without culture. Samples were stained and sorted in pairs, with one healthy donor and one patient per experiment, so that batch effects were minimized. The entire amount of isolated RNA was reverse transcribed using the High Capacity cDNA Reverse Transcription Kit, so the sequenced TCRB transcripts were expressed ones. Survey-depth immunoSEQ sequencing was performed on stem cell-like memory T cell samples, with an average of about 1.01 million total reads per sample. After sorted cells were lysed in RLT buffer, RNA was extracted with DNase-treated RNeasy Micro or Mini kits, with the choice depending on cell number. To prevent cross-contamination, every cell subset was processed on its own, while patient and healthy donor samples were processed together. The immunoSEQ multiplex PCR was used to amplify TCRB sequences from cDNA, yielding 87-bp fragments that span the CDR3 region. Sequencing of the amplicons was done on the Illumina HiSeq platform. As for how the authors treated the data: Synthetic template baselines were used to correct PCR bias computationally, reads within Hamming distance 2 were collapsed, and singletons that could not be merged were discarded. Reads were aligned against IMGT so that V, D and J genes, CDR3 length and insertions or deletions at six rearrangement sites could be assigned. Within each subset, clonotype counts were normalized to sorted cell number, after which true diversity and Gini coefficients were computed with the tcR R package. The overlap coefficient, calculated on TCRB nucleotide sequences, was used to quantify repertoire sharing. TCRdb holds this immuneACCESS table with in-frame rearrangements only. Some clones are missing; in checked studies, unresolved V genes explain under half, and the rest has no known cause. That table supplies the V and J calls and clone size; D and trimming were determined from the DNA. The sample table lists some 44,000 clones, 50% of them with a count of one. The ten largest clones add up to 0.2% to 0.3% of the sample.

The receptor was derived from a woman aged 25 to 39 in good health. Input material: stem cell memory CD4+ T cells from blood. What this sample's cell subset or site label stands for: stem cell-like memory CD4+ T cells. The rearrangement joined TRBV5-6 to TRBJ1-1; 8 central bases correspond to TRBD1. The CDR3 region: CASSLGQGMGTEAFF. The nucleotides are TGTGCCAGCAGCTTGGGACAGGGGATGGGAACTGAAGCTTTCTTT.